This entry features one T cell receptor beta chain sequence. As yet, its antigen is unknown. The sample originates from a study of naive and memory T cell subsets. Two oligonucleotides, mixed equimolar, formed the beta constant-region primer covering TRBC1 and TRBC2. TCRdb itself ran the UMI-ligation and nested PCR reads through MiXCR, one entry per CDR3 protein. The sample lists 140,000 to 150,000 distinct CDR3 sequences, approximately 15% occurring once. From germline, CDR1 is KGHSH and CDR2 LQKENI. This CDR3 is built from 15 residues. V shed 3 bases and J shed 4 bases, with 14 bases lying between them. Regarding the study as a whole: Findings for naive and memory subsets could not be checked against ground truth.

The chain employs TRBV18 and TRBJ2-3; D remains unclear. The sample taken for sequencing was naive CD4+ T cells from blood. The receptor comes from a human donor in good health. CDR3 coding DNA: TGTGCCAGCTCACCCGGCGTATTTCTATCAGATACGCAGTATTTT. As protein: CASSPGVFLSDTQYF. The full variable domain, rest sourced from reference TRBV18 and TRBJ2-3, is NAGVMQNPRHLVRRRGQEARLRCSPMKGHSHVYWYRQLPEEGLKFMVYLQKENIIDESGMPKERFSAEFPKEGPSILRIQQVVRGDSAAYFCASSPGVFLSDTQYFGPGTRLTVL.